The T cell receptor (beta chain) described here comes from a study of CD8+ T cells in alopecia areata. Looking at the study overall: Tofacitinib was given for 6 to 18 months, then stopped for 6 months. Study-level findings and limits: When scalp samples are sequenced, resident alphabeta T cells of normal skin are also captured.

V was clipped by 0 bases and J by 3 bases, with 10 bases between them. In germline, CDR1 is SGDLS, CDR2 YYNGEE. The CDR3 is 14 amino acids. TCR sequencing used cDNA made by reverse transcription of extracted RNA. Clones were sequenced by immunoSEQ multiplex PCR, and TCRdb holds only the in-frame ones, with some missing. Among roughly 65,000 clones listed, 45% to 50% were seen once. This clone was counted only a few times. Its antigen is undetermined. Other DNA variants within this sample encode the same CDR3. The input for sequencing was CD8+ T cells sorted from blood, taken at week 0. The TCR comes from a human donor with alopecia areata. The chain recombines TRBV9 with TRBJ2-7; D perhaps matches TRBD1 (6 bases). The CDR3 is CASSVDGQLYEQYF. In nucleotides, the CDR3 is TGTGCCAGCAGCGTAGATGGACAGCTCTACGAGCAGTACTTC.